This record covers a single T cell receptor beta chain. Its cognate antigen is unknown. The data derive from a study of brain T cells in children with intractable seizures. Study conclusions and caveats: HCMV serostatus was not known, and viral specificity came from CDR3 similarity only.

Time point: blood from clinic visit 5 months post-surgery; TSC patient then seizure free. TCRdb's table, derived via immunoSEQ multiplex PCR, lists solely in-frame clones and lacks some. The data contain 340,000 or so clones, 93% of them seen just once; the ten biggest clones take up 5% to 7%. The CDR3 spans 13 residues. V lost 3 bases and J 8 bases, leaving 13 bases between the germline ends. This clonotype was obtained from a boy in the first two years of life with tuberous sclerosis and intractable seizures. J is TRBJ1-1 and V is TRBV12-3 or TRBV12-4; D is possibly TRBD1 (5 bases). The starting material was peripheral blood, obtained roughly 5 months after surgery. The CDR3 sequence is CASSFFMGTEAFF. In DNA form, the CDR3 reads TGTGCCAGCAGTTTTTTTATGGGGACCGAAGCTTTCTTT.